What follows is one T cell receptor beta chain and its context. This record belongs to a study of blood T cell repertoires in COVID-19. Looking at the study overall: Samples representing acute and convalescent COVID-19 were sourced from the United States, Italy and Spain.

Clones were read by immunoSEQ multiplex PCR, and TCRdb kept only the in-frame ones, dropping some. The table has about 160,000 clones, about 86% seen once. From germline, CDR1 is MNHEY and CDR2 SMNVEV (reference sequence). V was shortened by 5 bases and J by 0 bases, with 10 bases between the two germline ends. The CDR3 is 14 amino acids. The gene calls are TRBV27 and TRBJ1-2; tentatively, D is TRBD1 (6 bases). This TCR was sampled from a man between 50 and 59 years old with active or convalescent COVID-19. The sequenced material came from peripheral blood. The CDR3, as DNA: TGTGCCAGCAGTCCAACAGGGTCTAACTATGGCTACACCTTC. Residues: CASSPTGSNYGYTF.